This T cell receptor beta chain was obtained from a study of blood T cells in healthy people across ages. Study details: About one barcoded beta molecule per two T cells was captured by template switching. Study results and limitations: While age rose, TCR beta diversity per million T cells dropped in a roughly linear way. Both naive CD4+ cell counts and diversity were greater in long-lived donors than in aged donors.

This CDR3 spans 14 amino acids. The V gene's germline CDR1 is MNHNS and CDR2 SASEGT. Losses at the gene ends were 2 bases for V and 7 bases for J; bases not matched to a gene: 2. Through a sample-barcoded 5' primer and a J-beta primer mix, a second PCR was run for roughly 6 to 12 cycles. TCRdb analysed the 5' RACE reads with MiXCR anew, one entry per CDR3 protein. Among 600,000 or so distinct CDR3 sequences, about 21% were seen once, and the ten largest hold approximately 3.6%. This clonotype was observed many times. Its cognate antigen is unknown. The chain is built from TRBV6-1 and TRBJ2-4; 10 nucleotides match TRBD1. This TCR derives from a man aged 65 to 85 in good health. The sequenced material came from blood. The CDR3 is CASSERQGANIQYF. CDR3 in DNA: TGTGCCAGCAGTGAAAGACAGGGGGCGAACATTCAGTACTTC.